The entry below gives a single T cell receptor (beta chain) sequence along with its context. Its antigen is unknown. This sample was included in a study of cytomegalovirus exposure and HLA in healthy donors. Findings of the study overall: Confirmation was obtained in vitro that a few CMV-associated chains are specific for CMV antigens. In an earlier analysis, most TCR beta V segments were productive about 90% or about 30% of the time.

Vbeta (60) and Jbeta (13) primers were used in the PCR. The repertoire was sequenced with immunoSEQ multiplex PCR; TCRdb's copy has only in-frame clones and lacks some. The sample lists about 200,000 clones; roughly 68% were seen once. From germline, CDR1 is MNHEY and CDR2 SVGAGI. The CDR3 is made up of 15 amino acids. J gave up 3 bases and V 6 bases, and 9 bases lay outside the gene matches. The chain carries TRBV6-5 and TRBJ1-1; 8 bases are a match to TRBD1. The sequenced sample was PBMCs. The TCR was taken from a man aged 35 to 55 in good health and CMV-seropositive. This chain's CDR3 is CASSGQGSVDTEAFF. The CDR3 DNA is TGTGCCAGCAGCGGACAGGGAAGTGTAGACACTGAAGCTTTCTTT.